This passage covers 6 T cell receptor beta chains from one sample sequenced in a study of T-cell reconstitution after alpha-beta-depleted transplantation in children. It was with unique molecular identifiers that the TCRbeta library was prepared. TCRdb re-derived calls from the PCR reads in MiXCR, one entry per CDR3 protein. The sample yields hundreds of thousands of distinct CDR3 sequences, around 8% seen once. Sequences were derived from PBMCs, mostly from graft donor cells, sampled 180 days after TCRalphabeta/CD19-depleted stem cell transplant. All receptors come from a male patient younger than 18 who had a stem cell transplant for acute lymphoblastic leukemia, so the T cells may come from the graft donor.

Ten or more counts support this clonotype. This rearrangement joins TRBV7-2 to TRBJ1-5; a possible D gene is TRBD1 (5 bases). CDR1 is SGHTA, CDR2 FQGNSA, per germline. This CDR3 region has 14 residues. V lost 4 bases to trimming and J lost 6 bases, with 13 bases between them. The CDR3 DNA is TGTGCCAGCAGCTACGTGAGGCAGGGTCAGCCCCAGCATTTT. Translated, it gives CASSYVRQGQPQHF.

This clonotype has at least ten counts. The V call is TRBV18, the J call TRBJ2-2; D is perhaps TRBD2 (7 bases). This CDR3 is built from 16 residues. CDR1 KGHSH and CDR2 LQKENI come from the germline V gene. V lost 6 bases and J 4 bases, leaving 18 bases between the germline ends. This CDR3 reads CASSTAGARVTGELFF. In DNA, the CDR3 is TGTGCCAGCTCGACGGCGGGGGCGCGAGTCACCGGGGAGCTGTTTTTT.

This clonotype was observed at least ten times. J is TRBJ1-2 and V is TRBV14, with 8 bases lining up with TRBD1. Germline V gene lookup returns CDR1 SGHDN and CDR2 FVKESK. The CDR3 consists of 15 residues. V was clipped by 4 bases and J by 8 bases; unmatched bases: 12. CDR3 bases: TGTGCCAGCAGCCCCAGAGGACAGGGCATAAGGGGCTACACCTTC. Encoded protein: CASSPRGQGIRGYTF.

This clonotype came up a few times. The rearrangement uses TRBV6-4 and TRBJ2-7; weak D call: TRBD1 (5 bases). Germline values: CDR1 MRHNA, CDR2 SNTAGT. The CDR3 is made up of 13 amino acids. The V and J ends lost 1 base and 9 bases respectively, with 13 bases between them. The CDR3 here is CASSDFRTPRQYF. The CDR3 DNA is TGTGCCAGCAGTGACTTCCGGACACCCCGGCAGTACTTC.

This clonotype was seen many times. The rearrangement links TRBV28 to TRBJ2-1; 9 positions match TRBD2. This CDR3 spans 16 amino acids. J was trimmed by 8 bases and V by 5 bases; bases with no gene match: 13. Germline assignment: CDR1 MDHEN and CDR2 SYDVKM. The CDR3 nucleotides are TGTGCCAGCAGTCTCCCCAGCGGGAGGCCGTCAGATGAGCAGTTCTTC. Its protein product is CASSLPSGRPSDEQFF.

This clonotype showed up many times. The chain couples TRBV12-3 or TRBV12-4 to TRBJ2-7; D unclear. The V end lost 2 bases, the J end lost 5 bases, and 16 bases lay between the germline ends. The CDR3 length is 15 residues. DNA of the CDR3: TGTGCCAGCAGTTTAATATCGGTCTTGGTCGACGAGCAGTACTTC. This sequence encodes CASSLISVLVDEQYF.